A single sample gave rise to the 11 T cell receptor beta chains below, sequenced in a study of cytomegalovirus exposure and HLA in healthy donors. Use of 60 Vbeta and 13 Jbeta primers characterized the PCR. The assay was immunoSEQ multiplex PCR, and TCRdb's table has in-frame clones only and misses some. The data show around 170,000 clones, 65% to 75% seen once. The material sequenced was PBMCs. Receptors originate from a girl aged 10 to 17 in good health and CMV-seronegative.

This clone was detected a few times. This chain uses TRBV7-6 with TRBJ2-7; 10 positions agree with TRBD1. Trimming took 5 bases from V and 5 from J; bases not matched to a gene: 9. The CDR3 spans 15 residues. Germline V gene lookup returns CDR1 SGHVS and CDR2 FNYEAQ. The CDR3 sequence: CASSPSTGGTHEQYF. The CDR3 nucleotides are TGTGCCAGCAGCCCCTCGACAGGGGGCACGCACGAGCAGTACTTC.

The sample holds one count of this clone. The V call is TRBV7-9, the J call TRBJ1-1; no definite D call. The CDR3 is 14 amino acids. V was pared by 8 bases and J by 6 bases, with 19 bases between. Looked up from germline, CDR1 is SEHNR and CDR2 is FQNEAQ (reference sequence). The CDR3 spells CASCYGEPPSEAFF. The CDR3 DNA sequence: TGTGCCAGCTGTTACGGTGAGCCCCCTTCTGAAGCTTTCTTT. Variable domain in full (rest from reference TRBV7-9 and TRBJ1-1): DTGVSQNPRHKITKRGQNVTFRCDPISEHNRLYWYRQTLGQGPEFLTYFQNEAQLEKSRLLSDRFSAERPKGSFSTLEIQRTEQGDSAMYLCASCYGEPPSEAFFGQGTRLTVV.

J is TRBJ2-3 and V is TRBV13; 14 nucleotides agree with TRBD2. Per the germline V gene, CDR1 is PRHDT and CDR2 is FYEKMQ (reference sequence). V lost 4 bases and J lost 2; bases outside the gene matches: 2. This CDR3 has 16 residues. The CDR3, as DNA: TGTGCCAGCAGCTCGGGACTAGCGGGGGCCACAGATACGCAGTATTTT. It codes for CASSSGLAGATDTQYF.

This chain uses TRBV4-1 with TRBJ1-4; a weak D match, TRBD1 (5 bases). V was cut by 0 bases and J by 8 bases, with 10 bases left in between. The CDR3 extends over 14 amino acids. Germline CDR1 is MGHRA and CDR2 is YSYEKL. CDR3 residues: CASSQDRASEKLFF. DNA for the CDR3: TGCGCCAGCAGCCAAGACAGGGCGAGCGAAAAACTGTTTTTT.

This clone was seen a handful of times. This chain links TRBV4-1 with TRBJ2-2; D is perhaps TRBD2 (6 bases). V was pared by 4 bases and J by 3 bases, with 18 bases between. CDR3 size: 17 residues. The germline gives CDR1 MGHRA, CDR2 YSYEKL. CDR3 DNA sequence: TGCGCCAGCAGCCCCTACGTCGGGGGACCGGACACCGGGGAGCTGTTTTTT. It is translated as CASSPYVGGPDTGELFF.

The chain has TRBV10-3 and TRBJ1-1; no reliable D call. Germline V CDR1 and CDR2: ENHRY, SYGVKD. The ends were cut back, 3 bases at V and 1 base at J, with 6 bases in the middle. This CDR3 has 13 residues. CDR3 sequence: CAISDEGNTEAFF. In nucleotides, the CDR3 is TGTGCCATCAGTGATGAGGGGAACACTGAAGCTTTCTTT.

This clone was recorded once. This chain joins TRBV9 and TRBJ1-3; a possible D gene is TRBD1 (6 bases). The CDR3 length is 16 residues. The germline V and J ends were trimmed by 0 bases and 3 bases, with 13 bases remaining between them. From germline, CDR1 is SGDLS and CDR2 YYNGEE. The CDR3 region is CASSVELGGVGNTIYF. CDR3 DNA: TGTGCCAGCAGCGTAGAGTTAGGGGGAGTTGGAAACACCATATATTTT. The full variable domain, with the rest looked up from reference TRBV9 and TRBJ1-3, is DSGVTQTPKHLITATGQRVTLRCSPRSGDLSVYWYQQSLDQGLQFLIQYYNGEERAKGNILERFSAQQFPDLHSELNLSSLELGDSALYFCASSVELGGVGNTIYFGEGSWLTVV.

V is TRBV19 and J is TRBJ2-2; tentatively, D is TRBD2 (7 bases). The CDR3 spans 13 residues. The ends were cut back, 8 bases at V and 10 bases at J, with 17 bases in the middle. CDR1 LNHDA and CDR2 SQIVND come from the germline V gene (reference sequence). The chain's CDR3 is CASGPGAGAELFF. The CDR3 DNA follows: TGTGCCAGTGGTCCAGGGGCGGGAGCGGAGCTGTTTTTT.

The rearrangement joins TRBV19 to TRBJ2-1; weak D call: TRBD1 (6 bases). The CDR3 contains 12 residues. Trimming took 7 bases from V and 5 from J, leaving 9 bases between them. Germline CDR1 LNHDA, CDR2 SQIVND (reference sequence). This CDR3 reads CASKGVNNEQFF. CDR3 DNA: TGTGCCAGTAAGGGGGTCAACAATGAGCAGTTCTTC.

The chain couples TRBV6-1 to TRBJ1-1; D is uncertain. Trimming cost V 10 bases and J 1 base, with 13 bases left between them. Germline assignment: CDR1 MNHNS and CDR2 SASEGT. The CDR3 runs to 13 residues. The DNA of the CDR3 is TGTGCCAACGGGATTTCGCGGAACACTGAAGCTTTCTTT. Protein product: CANGISRNTEAFF.

The chain couples TRBV5-1 to TRBJ2-3; D is uncertain. Trimming pared 4 bases from V and 4 bases from J, leaving 7 bases between. The CDR3 is 12 amino acids. CDR1 is SGHRS, CDR2 YFSETQ, per germline. The CDR3 loop reads CASSLYPDTQYF. CDR3 nucleotide sequence: TGCGCCAGCAGCCTGTATCCAGATACGCAGTATTTT. Combining the CDR3 with reference TRBV5-1 and TRBJ2-3 gives the whole variable domain KAGVTQTPRYLIKTRGQQVTLSCSPISGHRSVSWYQQTPGQGLQFLFEYFSETQRNKGNFPGRFSGRQFSNSRSEMNVSTLELGDSALYLCASSLYPDTQYFGPGTRLTVL.